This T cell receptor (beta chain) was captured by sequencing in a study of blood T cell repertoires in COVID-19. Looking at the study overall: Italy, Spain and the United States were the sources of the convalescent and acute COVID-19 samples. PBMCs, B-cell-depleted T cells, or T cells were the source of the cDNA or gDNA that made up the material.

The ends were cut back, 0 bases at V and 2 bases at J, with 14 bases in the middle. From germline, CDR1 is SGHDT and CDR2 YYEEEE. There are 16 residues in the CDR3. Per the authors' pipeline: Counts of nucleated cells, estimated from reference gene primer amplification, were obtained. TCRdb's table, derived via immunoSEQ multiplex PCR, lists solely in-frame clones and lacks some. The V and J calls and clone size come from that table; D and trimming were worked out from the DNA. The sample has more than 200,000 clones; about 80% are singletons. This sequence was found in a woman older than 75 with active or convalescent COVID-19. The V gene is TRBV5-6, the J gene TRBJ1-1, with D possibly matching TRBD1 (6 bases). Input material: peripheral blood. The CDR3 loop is CASSLEPRTENTEAFF. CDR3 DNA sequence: TGTGCCAGCAGCTTGGAACCCCGGACAGAAAACACTGAAGCTTTCTTT.